These 3 T cell receptor beta chains were sequenced from one sample in a study of blood T cell repertoires in COVID-19. Data came from immunoSEQ multiplex PCR; TCRdb stores just in-frame clones and leaves some out. The sample lists over 120,000 clones, roughly 80% occurring once. Source material: peripheral blood. These receptors originate from a woman aged 80 or older with acute or convalescent COVID-19.

The chain is built from TRBV12-3 or TRBV12-4 and TRBJ1-2; weak D call: TRBD1 (6 bases). Trimming cost V 3 bases and J 4 bases, with 9 bases left between them. The CDR3 has 13 residues. CDR3 DNA: TGTGCCAGCAGTTTTAACAGGGCCTATGGCTACACCTTC. Its translation: CASSFNRAYGYTF.

CDR3 bases: TGTGCCAGCAGCCAAGATTGGGACAGGGCCCCGAGCCAGCATTTT. Translating it yields CASSQDWDRAPSQHF. V is TRBV4-2 and J is TRBJ1-5; TRBD1 matches 9 bases. Germline CDR1 LGHNA, CDR2 YNFKEQ. J gave up 12 bases and V 0 bases, and 9 bases lay outside the gene matches. The CDR3 is made up of 15 amino acids.

The V gene is TRBV14, the J gene TRBJ2-7; D possibly corresponds to TRBD1 (5 bases). The CDR3 length is 16 residues. Trimming cost V 0 bases and J 2 bases, with 14 bases left between them. Per germline, CDR1 SGHDN and CDR2 FVKESK. The chain's CDR3 is CASSQDSYQGTYEQYF. CDR3 nucleotide sequence: TGTGCCAGCAGCCAAGATAGCTATCAGGGCACCTACGAGCAGTACTTC.